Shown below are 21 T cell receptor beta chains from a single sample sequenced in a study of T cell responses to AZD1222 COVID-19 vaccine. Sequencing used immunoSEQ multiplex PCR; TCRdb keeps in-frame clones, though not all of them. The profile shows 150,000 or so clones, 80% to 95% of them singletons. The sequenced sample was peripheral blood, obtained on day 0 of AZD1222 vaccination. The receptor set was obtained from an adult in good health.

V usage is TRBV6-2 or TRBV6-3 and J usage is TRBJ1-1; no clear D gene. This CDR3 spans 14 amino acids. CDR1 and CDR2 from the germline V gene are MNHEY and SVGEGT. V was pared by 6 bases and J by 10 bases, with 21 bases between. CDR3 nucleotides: TGTGCCAGCAGCCCTTCGGAGAGGGTGGGGTTAGCTTTCTTT. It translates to CASSPSERVGLAFF.

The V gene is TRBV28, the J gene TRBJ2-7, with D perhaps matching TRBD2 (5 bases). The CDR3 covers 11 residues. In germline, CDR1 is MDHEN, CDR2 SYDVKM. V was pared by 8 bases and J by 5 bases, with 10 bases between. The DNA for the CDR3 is TGTGCCAGCGGGAGAAGAGACGAGCAGTACTTC. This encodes CASGRRDEQYF.

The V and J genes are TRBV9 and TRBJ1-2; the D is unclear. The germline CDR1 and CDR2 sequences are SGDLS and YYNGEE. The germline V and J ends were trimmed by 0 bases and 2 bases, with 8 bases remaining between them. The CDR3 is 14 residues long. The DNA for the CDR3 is TGTGCCAGCAGCGTAGCTATGGGGAACTATGGCTACACCTTC. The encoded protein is CASSVAMGNYGYTF. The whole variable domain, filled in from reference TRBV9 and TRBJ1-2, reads DSGVTQTPKHLITATGQRVTLRCSPRSGDLSVYWYQQSLDQGLQFLIQYYNGEERAKGNILERFSAQQFPDLHSELNLSSLELGDSALYFCASSVAMGNYGYTFGSGTRLTVV.

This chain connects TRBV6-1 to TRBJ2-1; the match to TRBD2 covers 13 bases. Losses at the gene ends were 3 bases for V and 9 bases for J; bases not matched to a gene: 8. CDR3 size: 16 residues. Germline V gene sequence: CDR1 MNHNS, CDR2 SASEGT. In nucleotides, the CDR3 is TGTGCCAGCAGTGACCGGACTAGCGGGAGAGGAAGTGAGCAGTTCTTC. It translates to CASSDRTSGRGSEQFF.

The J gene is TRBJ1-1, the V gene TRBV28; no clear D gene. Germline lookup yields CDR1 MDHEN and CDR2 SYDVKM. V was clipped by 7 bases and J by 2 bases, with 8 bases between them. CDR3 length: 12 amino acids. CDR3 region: CASTTTNTEAFF. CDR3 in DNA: TGTGCCAGCACAACCACCAACACTGAAGCTTTCTTT.

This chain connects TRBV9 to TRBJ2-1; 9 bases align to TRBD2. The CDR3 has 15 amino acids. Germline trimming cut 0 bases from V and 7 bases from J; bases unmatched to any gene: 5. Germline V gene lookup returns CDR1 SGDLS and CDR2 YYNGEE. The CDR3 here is CASSVVIAGENEQFF. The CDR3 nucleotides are TGTGCCAGCAGCGTAGTTATAGCGGGAGAAAATGAGCAGTTCTTC.

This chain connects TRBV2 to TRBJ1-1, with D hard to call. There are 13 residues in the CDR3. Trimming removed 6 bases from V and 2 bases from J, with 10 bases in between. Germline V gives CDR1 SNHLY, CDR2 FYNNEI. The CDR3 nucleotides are TGTGCCAGCAGCCTGGACCTCAACACTGAAGCTTTCTTT. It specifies CASSLDLNTEAFF.

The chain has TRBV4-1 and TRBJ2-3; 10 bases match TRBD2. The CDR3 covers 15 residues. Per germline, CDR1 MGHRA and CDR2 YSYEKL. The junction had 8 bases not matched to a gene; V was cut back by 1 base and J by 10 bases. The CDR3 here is CASSQGSAGGRSQYF. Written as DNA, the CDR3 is TGCGCCAGCAGCCAAGGGTCAGCGGGAGGGCGGTCGCAGTATTTT.

CDR3 sequence (DNA): TGTGCCAGCATTGTGGGGGACCCTAGCTCCTACGAGCAGTACTTC. It translates to CASIVGDPSSYEQYF. This chain connects TRBV2 to TRBJ2-7; tentatively, D is TRBD1 or TRBD2 (5 bases each). This CDR3 contains 15 residues. Per the germline V gene, CDR1 is SNHLY and CDR2 is FYNNEI. V lost 7 bases to trimming and J lost 0 bases, with 16 bases between them.

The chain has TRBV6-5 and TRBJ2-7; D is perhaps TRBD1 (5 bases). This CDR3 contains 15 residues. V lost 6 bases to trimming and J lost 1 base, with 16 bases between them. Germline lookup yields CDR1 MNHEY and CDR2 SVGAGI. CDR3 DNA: TGTGCCAGCAGGGCCTTTAGATCAGGGTCCTACGAGCAGTACTTC. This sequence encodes CASRAFRSGSYEQYF.

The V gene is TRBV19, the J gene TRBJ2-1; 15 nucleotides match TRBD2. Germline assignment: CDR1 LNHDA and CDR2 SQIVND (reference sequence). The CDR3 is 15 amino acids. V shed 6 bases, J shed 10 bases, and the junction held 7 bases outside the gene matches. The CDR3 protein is CASRRSGTSGREQFF. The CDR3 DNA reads TGTGCCAGTAGGAGATCCGGGACTAGCGGGAGGGAGCAGTTCTTC. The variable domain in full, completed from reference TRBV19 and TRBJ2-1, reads DGGITQSPKYLFRKEGQNVTLSCEQNLNHDAMYWYRQDPGQGLRLIYYSQIVNDFQKGDIAEGYSVSREKKESFPLTVTSAQKNPTAFYLCASRRSGTSGREQFFGPGTRLTVL.

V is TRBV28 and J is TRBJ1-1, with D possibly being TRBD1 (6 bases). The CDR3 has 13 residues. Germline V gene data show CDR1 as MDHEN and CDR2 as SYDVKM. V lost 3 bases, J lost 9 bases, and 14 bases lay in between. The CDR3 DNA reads TGTGCCAGCAGTTTGTGGGGGCTGCAGCAAGCTTTCTTT. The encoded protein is CASSLWGLQQAFF. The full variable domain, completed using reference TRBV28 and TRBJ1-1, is DVKVTQSSRYLVKRTGEKVFLECVQDMDHENMFWYRQDPGLGLRLIYFSYDVKMKEKGDIPEGYSVSREKKERFSLILESASTNQTSMYLCASSLWGLQQAFFGQGTRLTVV.

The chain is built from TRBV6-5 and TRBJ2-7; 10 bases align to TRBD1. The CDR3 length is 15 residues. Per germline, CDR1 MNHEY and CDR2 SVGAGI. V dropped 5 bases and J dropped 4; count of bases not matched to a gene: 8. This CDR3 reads CASSPRTGGGYEQYF. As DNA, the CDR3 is TGTGCCAGCAGTCCCCGGACAGGGGGAGGGTACGAGCAGTACTTC.

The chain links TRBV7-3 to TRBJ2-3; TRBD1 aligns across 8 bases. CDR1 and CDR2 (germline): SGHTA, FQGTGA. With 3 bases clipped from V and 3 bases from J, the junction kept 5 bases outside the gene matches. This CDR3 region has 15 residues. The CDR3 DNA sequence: TGTGCCAGCAGCTTGGGGGGACAGGCAACAGATACGCAGTATTTT. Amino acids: CASSLGGQATDTQYF. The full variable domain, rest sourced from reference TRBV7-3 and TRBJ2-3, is GAGVSQTPSNKVTEKGKYVELRCDPISGHTALYWYRQSLGQGPEFLIYFQGTGAADDSGLPNDRFFAVRPEGSVSTLKIQRTERGDSAVYLCASSLGGQATDTQYFGPGTRLTVL.

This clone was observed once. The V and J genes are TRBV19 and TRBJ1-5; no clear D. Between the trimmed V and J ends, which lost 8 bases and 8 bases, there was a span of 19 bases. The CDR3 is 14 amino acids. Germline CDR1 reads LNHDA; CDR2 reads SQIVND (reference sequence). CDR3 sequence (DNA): TGTGCCAGTGCCCTACTTCTACCCGGAAAGCCCCAGCATTTT. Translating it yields CASALLLPGKPQHF.

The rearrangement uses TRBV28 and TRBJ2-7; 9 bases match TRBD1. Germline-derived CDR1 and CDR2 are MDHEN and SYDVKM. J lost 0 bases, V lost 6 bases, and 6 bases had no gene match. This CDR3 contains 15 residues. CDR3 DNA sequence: TGTGCCAGCAGCCCCGGGACAGGGTCCTCCTACGAGCAGTACTTC. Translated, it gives CASSPGTGSSYEQYF.

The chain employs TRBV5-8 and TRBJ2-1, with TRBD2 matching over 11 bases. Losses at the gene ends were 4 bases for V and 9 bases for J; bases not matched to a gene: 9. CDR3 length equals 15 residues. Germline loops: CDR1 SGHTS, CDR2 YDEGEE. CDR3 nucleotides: TGTGCCAGCAGCCCCCGACTAGCGGGAAGGATTGAGCAGTTCTTC. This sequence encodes CASSPRLAGRIEQFF. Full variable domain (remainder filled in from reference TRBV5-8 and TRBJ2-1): EAGVTQSPTHLIKTRGQQATLRCSPISGHTSVYWYQQALGLGLQFLLWYDEGEERNRGNFPPRFSGRQFPNYSSELNVNALELEDSALYLCASSPRLAGRIEQFFGPGTRLTVL.

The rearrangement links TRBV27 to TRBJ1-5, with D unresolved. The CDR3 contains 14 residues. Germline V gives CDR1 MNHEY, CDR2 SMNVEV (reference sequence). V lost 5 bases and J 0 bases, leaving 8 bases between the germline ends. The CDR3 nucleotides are TGTGCCAGCAGTCCGGGGTATAGCAATCAGCCCCAGCATTTT. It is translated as CASSPGYSNQPQHF.

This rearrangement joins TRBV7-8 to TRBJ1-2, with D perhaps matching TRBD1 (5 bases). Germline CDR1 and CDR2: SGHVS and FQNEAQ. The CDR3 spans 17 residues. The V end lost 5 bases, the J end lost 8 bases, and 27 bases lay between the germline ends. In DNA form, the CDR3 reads TGTGCCAGCAGCGGAGGGTTCCAGCCGGGGGTAGGATGGGGCTACACCTTC. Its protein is CASSGGFQPGVGWGYTF.

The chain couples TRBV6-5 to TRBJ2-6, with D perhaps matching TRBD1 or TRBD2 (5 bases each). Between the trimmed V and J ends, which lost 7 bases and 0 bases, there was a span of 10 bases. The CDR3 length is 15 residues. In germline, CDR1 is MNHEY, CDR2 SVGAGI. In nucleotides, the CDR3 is TGTGCCAGCAAGGGTGGGACCTCTGGGGCCAACGTCCTGACTTTC. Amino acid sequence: CASKGGTSGANVLTF.

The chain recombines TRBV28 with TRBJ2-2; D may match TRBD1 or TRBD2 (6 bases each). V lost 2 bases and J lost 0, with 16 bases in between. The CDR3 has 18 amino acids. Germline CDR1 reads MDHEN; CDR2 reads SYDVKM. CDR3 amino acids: CASSLRGAGPPNTGELFF. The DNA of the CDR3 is TGTGCCAGCAGTTTAAGGGGGGCAGGGCCCCCGAACACCGGGGAGCTGTTTTTT.